This record concerns one TCR beta chain sequence. The germline V and J ends were trimmed by 6 bases and 5 bases, with 16 bases remaining between them. In germline, CDR1 is MNHEY, CDR2 SMNVEV (reference sequence). This CDR3 has 14 amino acids. These data are taken from a study of T-cell reconstitution after alpha-beta-depleted transplantation in children. Unique molecular identifiers were incorporated during preparation of the TCRbeta library. In TCRdb, the PCR reads were re-called with MiXCR into one record per CDR3 protein. The table records around 600,000 distinct CDR3 sequences, more than 9% of them present only once.

Sequencing used PBMCs from the stem cell graft donor, obtained from the stem cell graft. The V and J genes are TRBV27 and TRBJ2-5; D is possibly TRBD2 (6 bases). This TCR came from a human donor who donated a stem cell graft to a child with acute myeloid leukemia. The CDR3 region has the DNA TGTGCCAGCAGGTCACAGGAGGGCCAGGAGACCCAGTACTTC. Its protein is CASRSQEGQETQYF.